The TCR beta chain under discussion was sequenced for a study of T cell responses to AZD1222 COVID-19 vaccine. This clone showed up just once. Germline CDR1 SNHLY, CDR2 FYNNEI. The germline V and J ends were trimmed by 6 bases and 13 bases, with 18 bases remaining between them. This CDR3 is 12 amino acids long. The repertoire was sequenced with immunoSEQ multiplex PCR; TCRdb's copy has only in-frame clones and lacks some. The sample holds roughly 120,000 clones, roughly 86% seen once. The material was peripheral blood, obtained on day 0 of AZD1222 vaccination. This sequence joins TRBV2 and TRBJ1-2; D is perhaps TRBD1 (5 bases). The source is an adult in good health. In DNA, the CDR3 is TGTGCCAGCAGGCCGGACAAGGTGGGGTGCACCTTC. Amino acids: CASRPDKVGCTF. Complete variable domain (other parts from reference TRBV2 and TRBJ1-2): EPEVTQTPSHQVTQMGQEVILRCVPISNHLYFYWYRQILGQKVEFLVSFYNNEISEKSEIFDDQFSVERPDGSNFTLKIRSTKLEDSAMYFCASRPDKVGCTFGSGTRLTVV.